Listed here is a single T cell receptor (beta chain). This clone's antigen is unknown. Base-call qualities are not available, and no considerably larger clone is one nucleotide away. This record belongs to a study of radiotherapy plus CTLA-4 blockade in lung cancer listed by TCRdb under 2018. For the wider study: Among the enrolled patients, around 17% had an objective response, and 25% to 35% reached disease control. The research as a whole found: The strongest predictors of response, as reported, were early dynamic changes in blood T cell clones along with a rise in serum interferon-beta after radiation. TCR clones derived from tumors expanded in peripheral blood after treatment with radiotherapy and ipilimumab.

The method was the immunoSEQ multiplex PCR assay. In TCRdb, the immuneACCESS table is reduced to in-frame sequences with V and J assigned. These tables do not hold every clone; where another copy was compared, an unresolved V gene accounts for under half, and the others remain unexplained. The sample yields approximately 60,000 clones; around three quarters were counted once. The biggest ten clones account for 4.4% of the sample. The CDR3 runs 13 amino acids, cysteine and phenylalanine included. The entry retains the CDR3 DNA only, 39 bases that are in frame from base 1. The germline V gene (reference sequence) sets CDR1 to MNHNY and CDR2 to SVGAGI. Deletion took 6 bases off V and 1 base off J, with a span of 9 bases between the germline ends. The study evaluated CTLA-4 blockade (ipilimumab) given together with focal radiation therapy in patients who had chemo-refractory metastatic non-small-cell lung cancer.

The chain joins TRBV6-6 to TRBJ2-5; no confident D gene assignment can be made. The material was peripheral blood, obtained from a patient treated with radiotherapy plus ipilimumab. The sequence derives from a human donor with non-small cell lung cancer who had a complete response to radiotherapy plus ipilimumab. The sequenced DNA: TGTGCCAGCAGACTCGGTAGCCAAGAGACCCAGTACTTC. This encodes CASRLGSQETQYF.